This TCR beta chain appears in the sequencing data of a study of blood T cell repertoires in COVID-19. Produced via immunoSEQ multiplex PCR; TCRdb's table is partial and in-frame only. The sample holds 190,000 or so clones, about 84% seen once. The CDR3 length is 15 residues. After removal of 4 bases from V and 4 bases from J, the junction contained 3 bases not matched to a gene. Germline assignment: CDR1 SGHAT and CDR2 FQNNGV. The chain couples TRBV11-2 to TRBJ2-7; 14 bases match TRBD2. The source material was PBMCs or T cells enriched from blood (not recorded which). The source of this sequence is a woman aged 30 to 39 who had recovered from COVID-19. The CDR3 DNA is TGTGCCAGCAGCTCCGGACTAGCGGGAGGTTACGAGCAGTACTTC. The encoded protein is CASSSGLAGGYEQYF.